Below, one T cell receptor beta chain is given with its context. Its antigen is currently unknown. This sample was taken from a study of T cell responses to AZD1222 COVID-19 vaccine. Study-level results: Vaccine-related CD4 TCRs covered spike, predominating at 160-218 and 743-854. Unmutated variant regions reportedly attract nearly half of all spike-specific TCRs. Clonal diversity was possibly underestimated, and white British individuals and females predominated among donors.

The method was immunoSEQ multiplex PCR; TCRdb's version includes in-frame clones alone and lacks a portion of them. The data hold tens of thousands of clones, with about 91% observed a single time. The germline V gene encodes CDR1 SQVTM and CDR2 ANQGSEA. The CDR3 spans 13 residues. The V end lost 4 bases, the J end lost 0 bases, and 7 bases lay between the germline ends. Specimen: peripheral blood, collected 28 days after the second AZD1222 dose. The TCR originated in an adult who received the AZD1222 COVID-19 vaccine. This chain joins TRBV29-1 and TRBJ2-1; possibly TRBD2 for D (5 bases). The CDR3 DNA reads TGCAGCGTTGGGGAGAGCTCCTACAATGAGCAGTTCTTC. As protein: CSVGESSYNEQFF.